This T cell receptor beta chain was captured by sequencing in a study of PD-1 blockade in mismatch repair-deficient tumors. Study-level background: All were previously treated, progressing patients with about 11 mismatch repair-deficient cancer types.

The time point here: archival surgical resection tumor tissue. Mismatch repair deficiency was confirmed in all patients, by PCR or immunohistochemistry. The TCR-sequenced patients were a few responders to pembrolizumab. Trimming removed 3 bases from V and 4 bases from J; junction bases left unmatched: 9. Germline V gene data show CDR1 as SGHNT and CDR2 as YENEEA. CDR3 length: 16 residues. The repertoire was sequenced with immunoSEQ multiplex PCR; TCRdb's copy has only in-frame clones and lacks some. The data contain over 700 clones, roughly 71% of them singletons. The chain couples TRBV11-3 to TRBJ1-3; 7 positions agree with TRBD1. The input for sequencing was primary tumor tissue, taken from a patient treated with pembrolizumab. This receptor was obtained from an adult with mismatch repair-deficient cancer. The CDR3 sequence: CASSLIRGLGGNTIYF. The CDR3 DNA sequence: TGTGCCAGCAGCTTGATCAGGGGGTTAGGAGGAAACACCATATATTTT.